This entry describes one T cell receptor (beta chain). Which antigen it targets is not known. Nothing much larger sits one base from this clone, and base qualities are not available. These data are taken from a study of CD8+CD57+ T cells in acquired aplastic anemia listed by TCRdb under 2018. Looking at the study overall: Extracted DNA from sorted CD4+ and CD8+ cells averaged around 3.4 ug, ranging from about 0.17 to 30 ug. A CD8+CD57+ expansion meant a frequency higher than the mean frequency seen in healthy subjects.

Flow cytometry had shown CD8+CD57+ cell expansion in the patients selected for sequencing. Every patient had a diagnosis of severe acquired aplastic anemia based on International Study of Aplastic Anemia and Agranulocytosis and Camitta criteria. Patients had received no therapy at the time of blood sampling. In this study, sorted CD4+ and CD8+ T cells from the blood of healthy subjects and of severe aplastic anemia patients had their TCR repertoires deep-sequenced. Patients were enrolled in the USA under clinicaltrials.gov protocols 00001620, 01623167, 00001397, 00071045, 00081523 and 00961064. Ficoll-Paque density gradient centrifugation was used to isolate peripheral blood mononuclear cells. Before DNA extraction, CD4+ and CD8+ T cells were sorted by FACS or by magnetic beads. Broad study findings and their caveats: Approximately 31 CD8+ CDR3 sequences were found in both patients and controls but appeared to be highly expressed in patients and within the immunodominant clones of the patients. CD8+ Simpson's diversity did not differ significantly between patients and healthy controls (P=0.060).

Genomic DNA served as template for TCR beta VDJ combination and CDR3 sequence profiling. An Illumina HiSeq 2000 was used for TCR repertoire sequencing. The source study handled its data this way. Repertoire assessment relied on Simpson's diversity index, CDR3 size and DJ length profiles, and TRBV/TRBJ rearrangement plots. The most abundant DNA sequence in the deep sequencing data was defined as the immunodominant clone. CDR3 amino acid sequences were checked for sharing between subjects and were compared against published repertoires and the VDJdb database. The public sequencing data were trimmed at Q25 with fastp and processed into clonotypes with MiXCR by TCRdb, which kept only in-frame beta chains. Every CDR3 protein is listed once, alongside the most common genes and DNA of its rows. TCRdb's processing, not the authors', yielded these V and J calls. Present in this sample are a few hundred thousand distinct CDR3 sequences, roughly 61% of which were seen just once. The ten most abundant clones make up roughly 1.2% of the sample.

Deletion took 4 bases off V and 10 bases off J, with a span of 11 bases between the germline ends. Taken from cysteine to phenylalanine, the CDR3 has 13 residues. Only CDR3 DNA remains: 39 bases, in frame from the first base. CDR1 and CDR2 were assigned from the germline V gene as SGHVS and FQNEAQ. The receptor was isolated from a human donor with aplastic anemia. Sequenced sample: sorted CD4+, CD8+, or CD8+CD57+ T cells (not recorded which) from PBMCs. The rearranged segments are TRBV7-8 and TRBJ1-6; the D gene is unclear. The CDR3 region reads CASSSLGVSPLHF. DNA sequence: TGTGCCAGCAGCTCCCTTGGAGTCTCACCCCTCCACTTT.